This T cell receptor beta chain originates from a study of CD8+ T cells in alopecia areata (dated by TCRdb to the late 2010s). A note on the overall study: High-throughput TCRbeta sequencing was used to examine T cell clonal expansion in alopecia areata in both the C3H/HeJ mouse model and human patients. On the human side, TCRbeta sequencing was run on scalp tissue and on sorted CD4+ and CD8+ peripheral blood T cells from healthy controls and from alopecia areata patients with either patchy or totalis/universalis disease. Scalp clonality was compared across normal scalp (n=4), patchy alopecia areata scalp (n=8), and alopecia totalis/universalis scalp (n=8). RNA was obtained with the PAXgene miRNA kit for fixed scalp, the miRNeasy kit for PBMCs, and the RNeasy kit for mouse skin. TCRbeta CDR3 regions were amplified by immunoSEQ multiplex PCR using 35 Vbeta forward and 13 Jbeta reverse primers. Study-wide conclusions, independent of this receptor: TCR sequences shared between patients were less clear than in mice, possibly partly because of HLA diversity in the patient population. Unlike mouse skin, which is dominated by gammadelta T cells, normal human skin has resident alphabeta T cells that are also sequenced, and this complicates analysis of the scalp TCR repertoire. Compared with normal scalp, lesional scalp, particularly in alopecia totalis/universalis, had higher clonality and more expanded CD8+ clones, which suggests antigenic drive.

V is clipped by 8 bases and J by 0 bases, and the sequence between their germline boundaries is 10 bases long. The cysteine opens and the phenylalanine closes a CDR3 of 13 amino acids. The CDR3 DNA has 39 bases and is translated from base 1. Reading the germline V gene gives CDR1 SGHDN and CDR2 FVKESK. Comments on this clone: What this receptor recognizes is not known. No per-base quality is available; no much larger clone lies one base away.

From alopecia areata patients, peripheral blood was collected along with lesional scalp punch biopsies. PBMCs were isolated by density centrifugation and stained for CD3, CD4 and CD8, and CD4+ and CD8+ T cells were sorted on a FACSAria. The untreated alopecia areata patients were recruited through a multicenter biomarker study. In roughly five patients from the biomarker study, the blood CD8+ T cells went through an additional sort into NKG2D-low and NKG2D-high fractions. Libraries were built with the immunoSEQ multiplex PCR assay. RNA was extracted from all samples and reverse transcribed into cDNA as template for TCR sequencing. First-strand cDNA was synthesized with SuperScript III using a 2:1 mix of oligo-dT and random hexamers. Amplification bias was assessed with a synthetic immune receptor repertoire, and residual bias was removed computationally. The original pipeline was this. After raw reads were preprocessed to remove errors, the CDR3 was defined following IMGT conventions as running from the conserved cysteine to phenylalanine. Clonality was computed by normalizing Shannon entropy by log2 of the number of productive unique TCRs and subtracting the result from 1. Scalp TCRbeta sequences were cross-referenced with sorted blood CD4 and CD8 repertoires so that the CD4 or CD8 identity of scalp clones could be inferred. What TCRdb holds here is the immuneACCESS table cut down to in-frame rearrangements. Part of the clones is not present; checked against another copy, under half of the missing clones reflect an unresolved V gene, and the others are unexplained. V, J and clone size are taken as reported in that table, and D and trimming were inferred from the DNA itself. Counted in this sample were 65,000 to 90,000 clones; roughly half of them appeared once. Around 5% of the sample is held by the ten biggest clonotypes.

Sequencing was performed on NKG2D-high CD8+ T cells sorted from blood. Taken with the paper, the label for cell subset or site translates to: sorted CD8+ NKG2D-high blood T cells. This sequence was found in a human donor with alopecia areata. The chain couples TRBV14 to TRBJ1-2, with no confident D gene call. The base sequence is TGTGCCAGCTCAACCGGTACTAACTATGGCTACACCTTC. Protein translation: CASSTGTNYGYTF.